This TCR beta chain was sequenced during a study of shared clonotypes between healthy human individuals (dated by TCRdb to 2018 to 2021). Turning to the overall study: A few men and two women, aged 18 to 49 years, made up the cohort. To estimate repertoire size and how much clonotypes are shared between individuals, the study performed deep sequencing of blood TCR repertoires from about five healthy adults. Libraries were prepared and TCR repertoires were sequenced by different laboratories using diverse techniques, in order to increase sequencing depth and limit assay-specific biases. Per donor, three plates each were used for CD4 naive and CD4 memory, two for CD8 naive, and one for CD8 memory. Per donor, leukapheresis produced somewhere between about 0.85 and 9.5 billion PBMCs.

The CDR3 starts with the cysteine, ends with the phenylalanine, and has 13 residues. Here the CDR3 DNA is all that survives: 39 bases in frame from base 1. V drops 1 base and J drops 3 bases, leaving 8 bases in between. CDR1 and CDR2 are read off the germline V gene as SGHRS and YFSETQ. Healthy HIV-negative adults with no recently reported acute infections or vaccinations were included as donors. All donors were Caucasian adults living in Nashville, Tennessee, USA. Magnetic negative selection was used to enrich CD4+ T cells, after which naive cells were positively selected on CD45RA and the negative fraction became the memory subset. Blood was collected by leukapheresis, and PBMCs were isolated by Ficoll-Histopaque density gradient centrifugation and then cryopreserved in liquid nitrogen vapor phase. Analytical flow cytometry was used to check the purity and quantity of each magnetically sorted T cell population. Each sorted fraction had its genomic DNA isolated and then quantified by UV absorbance on a Nanodrop 2000c.

Using the deep immunoSEQ assay, TCR CDR3 regions were amplified from genomic DNA by multiplex PCR. Extracted genomic DNA from each cell subset was distributed evenly across all wells of several immunoSEQ 96-well plates, and each plate was treated as a replicate. Each replicate PCR for sorted subsets received approximately 200 ng genomic DNA, equal to roughly 30,000 T cell genomes. Purified libraries were measured with a Qubit 3.0 fluorometer, size-checked on a Bioanalyzer 2100, and measured again with the KAPA Library Quantification kit. A separate single-read 150-cycle Illumina NextSeq 550 flow cell was used to sequence each immunoSEQ 96-well plate. The authors processed their data as follows. The immunoSEQ output contained only junctional sequences without quality scores, so filtering could not match that applied to full-length reads. Sequences were annotated with PyIR, a Python wrapper for IgBLAST v1.9, using IMGT germline references to assign V/J genes and CDR3. Reads with weak V/J assignments (E-value above 1e-6), missing CDR3, stop codons, out-of-frame junctions, or ambiguous translated residues were removed. V3J clonotypes were defined as sequences sharing the same inferred V gene, J gene, and CDR3 amino acid sequence. Percentage overlap between repertoires was calculated by dividing the number of shared unique clonotypes by the size of the smaller repertoire. RTK rarefaction, the Chao1 estimator, and Recon v2.1 estimates of unobserved clonotypes were used to assess repertoire richness. Generation probabilities for all TCRbeta clonotypes obtained by the gDNA method from several donors were computed using OLGA. Drawn from immuneACCESS, this table holds only the in-frame rearrangements with V and J called that TCRdb kept. Clones are partly lost; checked studies trace under half to an unresolved V gene and leave the rest unexplained. That table is the source of V, J and clone size, and D and trimming were worked out from the DNA. Here the sample has over 1.4 million clones; roughly 97% occur a single time. Over 1% of the sample comes from the top ten.

This clone has only one observation. Its antigen has not been determined. No much larger clone is present one base from it, and per-base qualities are unavailable. This same CDR3 is encoded by further DNA sequences in the sample. On the study overall, not on this receptor specifically: Higher generation probabilities were observed for clonotypes shared by all four sorted-subset donors than for non-shared clonotypes. Because the study included a small number of donors, the genetic and exposure-history diversity represented was limited. Larger estimated clonotype richness was generally found for naive subsets than for memory subsets. Across four donors, around 5% of naive CD4, approximately 3.5% of naive CD8, roughly 2.2% of memory CD4, and 0.4% of memory CD8 clonotypes were shared. Only blood was sampled, and tissue TCR repertoires likely differ from those in blood. Pairwise subsampling indicated that sequencing depth was expected to affect the degree of clonotype sharing among donors. Even with the large sequencing depth, rarefaction of the sorted-subset datasets indicated that sequencing was incomplete.

Sequencing input: naive CD4+ T cells sorted from blood. Reading the label with the study, this specimen's cell subset or site is: CD45RA+ positively selected. The chain uses TRBV5-1 and TRBJ2-7, with the D gene too uncertain to name. The receptor's source is a man younger than 45 in good health. The CDR3 protein: CASSLRDHYEQYF. The base sequence is TGCGCCAGCAGCTTGAGGGATCACTACGAGCAGTACTTC. The CDR3 plus the reference TRBV5-1 and TRBJ2-7 genes for the other parts give the full variable domain: KAGVTQTPRYLIKTRGQQVTLSCSPISGHRSVSWYQQTPGQGLQFLFEYFSETQRNKGNFPGRFSGRQFSNSRSEMNVSTLELGDSALYLCASSLRDHYEQYFGPGTRLTVT.